The entry that follows covers one TCR beta chain sequence. Measured with immunoSEQ multiplex PCR; TCRdb has only the in-frame clones, and not every one. The repertoire has more than 35,000 clones, around 89% of them found once; the top ten carry about 6.3%. This sample stems from a study of T cell changes during pregnancy in multiple sclerosis. This CDR3 spans 16 amino acids. Germline V CDR1 and CDR2: SGDLS, YYNGEE. The V and J ends lost 2 bases and 1 base respectively, with 15 bases between them. Sequenced here: CD8+ T cells from peripheral blood mononuclear cells, sampled after pregnancy. This receptor was identified in a female donor in good health, enrolled as a control in a pregnancy study. The rearrangement links TRBV9 to TRBJ1-2, with D hard to call. The CDR3 region has the DNA TGTGCCAGCAGCGTGGGGAGGGCAGGCAATAACTATGGCTACACCTTC. Its translation is CASSVGRAGNNYGYTF.